This is a list of T cell receptor beta chains from one sample in a study of siplizumab effects on memory and regulatory T cells. Produced via immunoSEQ multiplex PCR; TCRdb's table is partial and in-frame only. The data hold about 100,000 clones, with about nine tenths observed a single time. Sequenced: non-Treg CD4+ T cells sorted from blood. These receptors came from a human donor in good health. The CDR3 runs from the conserved cysteine through the conserved F or W. Fields, in order: J gene, V gene, clone size, D gene, CDR3 protein, CDR3 DNA. The D gene is left open where the match is weak. Clone size is not always given. Where it is, it says once, few, many or a class for expanded clones.

J: TRBJ2-7
V: TRBV18
size: NA
D: TRBD1
CDR3: CASSQGQDYEQYF
DNA: TGTGCCAGCTCACAGGGACAGGACTACGAGCAGTACTTC

J: TRBJ2-2
V: TRBV5-1
size: NA
D: NA
CDR3: CASSLDPSGTGELFF
DNA: TGCGCCAGCAGCTTGGACCCCTCGGGCACCGGGGAGCTGTTTTTT

J: TRBJ1-1
V: TRBV7-9
size: NA
D: NA
CDR3: CASSPGLVNTEAFF
DNA: TGTGCCAGCAGCCCCGGTTTGGTGAACACTGAAGCTTTCTTT

J: TRBJ2-1
V: TRBV5-4
size: NA
D: NA
CDR3: CASSLVSPANNEQFF
DNA: TGTGCCAGCAGCTTGGTTAGCCCAGCCAACAATGAGCAGTTCTTC

J: TRBJ1-5
V: TRBV5-1
size: NA
D: NA
CDR3: CASSLDGGGYQPQHF
DNA: TGCGCCAGCAGCTTGGACGGCGGGGGCTATCAGCCCCAGCATTTT

J: TRBJ1-1
V: TRBV30
size: NA
D: TRBD1
CDR3: CAWSRQGPTEAFF
DNA: TGTGCCTGGAGTCGACAGGGCCCCACTGAAGCTTTCTTT

J: TRBJ2-1
V: TRBV7-9
size: NA
D: NA
CDR3: CASSLGGWDEQFF
DNA: TGTGCCAGCAGCTTAGGAGGATGGGATGAGCAGTTCTTC

J: TRBJ2-5
V: TRBV18
size: NA
D: NA
CDR3: CASSLRPRGEETQYF
DNA: TGTGCCAGCTCCCTCCGGCCCAGGGGGGAAGAGACCCAGTACTTC

J: TRBJ2-5
V: TRBV4-1
size: NA
D: NA
CDR3: CASSQRGYSQETQYF
DNA: TGCGCCAGCAGCCAACGTGGATACAGTCAAGAGACCCAGTACTTC

J: TRBJ2-1
V: TRBV10-3
size: NA
D: TRBD1
CDR3: CAISGGQGIPYNEQFF
DNA: TGTGCCATCAGTGGGGGACAGGGAATTCCCTACAATGAGCAGTTCTTC

J: TRBJ2-1
V: TRBV7-3
size: NA
D: TRBD1
CDR3: CASSSRVGTGGRNEQFF
DNA: TGTGCCAGCAGCTCGAGAGTAGGGACAGGGGGACGGAATGAGCAGTTCTTC

J: TRBJ2-1
V: TRBV6-4
size: NA
D: NA
CDR3: CASSSFGGPYNEQFF
DNA: TGTGCCAGCAGTTCCTTTGGAGGGCCGTACAATGAGCAGTTCTTC

J: TRBJ2-4
V: TRBV27
size: NA
D: TRBD2
CDR3: CASSPRGGSGGYTKNIQYF
DNA: TGTGCCAGCAGCCCCAGGGGAGGTAGCGGGGGCTATACCAAAAACATTCAGTACTTC

J: TRBJ2-5
V: TRBV11-3
size: NA
D: TRBD2
CDR3: CASSPSGLAEETQYF
DNA: TGTGCCAGCAGCCCCTCGGGCCTAGCGGAAGAGACCCAGTACTTC

J: TRBJ2-3
V: TRBV4-1
size: NA
D: TRBD2
CDR3: CASSQALAGGTDTQYF
DNA: TGCGCCAGCAGCCAAGCGCTAGCGGGAGGCACAGATACGCAGTATTTT

J: TRBJ1-2
V: TRBV25-1
size: once
D: TRBD1
CDR3: CASSTIYGTANYGYTF
DNA: TGTGCCAGCAGTACAATATACGGGACAGCTAACTATGGCTACACCTTC

J: TRBJ1-2
V: TRBV15
size: NA
D: TRBD1
CDR3: CATSRGGTGGHGYTF
DNA: TGTGCCACCAGCAGAGGGGGGACAGGGGGCCATGGCTACACCTTC

J: TRBJ1-1
V: TRBV5-5
size: NA
D: TRBD1
CDR3: CASSFQGATQGAFF
DNA: TGTGCCAGCAGCTTTCAGGGGGCAACCCAGGGAGCTTTCTTT

J: TRBJ2-1
V: TRBV28
size: NA
D: TRBD2
CDR3: CASSRTSGSYNEQFF
DNA: TGTGCCAGCAGCCGGACTAGCGGGAGTTACAATGAGCAGTTCTTC

J: TRBJ2-7
V: TRBV9
size: NA
D: NA
CDR3: CASSVESTYEQYF
DNA: TGTGCCAGCAGCGTAGAGTCTACCTACGAGCAGTACTTC

J: TRBJ2-7
V: TRBV7-9
size: NA
D: NA
CDR3: CASSFDSYGGEQYF
DNA: TGTGCCAGCAGCTTTGACTCGTACGGAGGCGAGCAGTACTTC

J: TRBJ2-7
V: TRBV11-3
size: NA
D: TRBD1
CDR3: CASSHRDRGDYEQYF
DNA: TGTGCCAGCAGCCACCGGGACAGGGGTGACTACGAGCAGTACTTC

J: TRBJ2-3
V: TRBV10-3
size: NA
D: TRBD2
CDR3: CAISEPGLSRNFTDTQYF
DNA: TGTGCCATCAGTGAGCCGGGACTATCCAGAAATTTCACAGATACGCAGTATTTT

J: TRBJ2-3
V: TRBV4-1
size: NA
D: NA
CDR3: CASSQEFSDTQYF
DNA: TGCGCCAGCAGCCAGGAATTTTCAGATACGCAGTATTTT

J: TRBJ2-2
V: TRBV9
size: NA
D: NA
CDR3: CASSVDGNPLAGELFF
DNA: TGTGCCAGCAGCGTTGACGGGAATCCCCTCGCCGGGGAGCTGTTTTTT

J: TRBJ1-1
V: TRBV5-1
size: NA
D: NA
CDR3: CASSRTGNMNTEAFF
DNA: TGCGCCAGCAGCCGTACCGGCAACATGAACACTGAAGCTTTCTTT

J: TRBJ2-5
V: TRBV15
size: NA
D: NA
CDR3: CATSRGGQPGTQYF
DNA: TGTGCCACCAGCAGAGGGGGACAACCGGGGACCCAGTACTTC

J: TRBJ1-1
V: TRBV27
size: NA
D: NA
CDR3: CASSLRATALNTEAFF
DNA: TGTGCCAGCAGTTTACGGGCGACAGCCTTGAACACTGAAGCTTTCTTT

J: TRBJ2-2
V: TRBV19
size: NA
D: NA
CDR3: CESRDRRRNTGELFF
DNA: TGTGAAAGCAGGGATCGGAGGCGAAACACCGGGGAGCTGTTTTTT

J: TRBJ2-7
V: TRBV5-1
size: NA
D: NA
CDR3: CASSLADGYEQYF
DNA: TGCGCCAGCAGCTTGGCGGACGGTTACGAGCAGTACTTC

J: TRBJ2-3
V: TRBV5-1
size: NA
D: TRBD2
CDR3: CASSLDLAGRTDTQYF
DNA: TGCGCCAGCAGCTTGGACCTAGCGGGCCGCACAGATACGCAGTATTTT

J: TRBJ1-2
V: TRBV7-9
size: NA
D: TRBD1
CDR3: CASSLETGDGYTF
DNA: TGTGCCAGCAGCTTAGAGACAGGGGATGGCTACACCTTC

J: TRBJ1-2
V: TRBV11-2
size: NA
D: NA
CDR3: CASSLASGSGRGYTF
DNA: TGTGCCAGCAGCTTAGCCTCAGGGAGTGGTAGAGGCTACACCTTC

J: TRBJ1-5
V: TRBV5-1
size: NA
D: TRBD1
CDR3: CASSPGTGTQPQHF
DNA: TGCGCCAGCAGCCCCGGGACAGGGACTCAGCCCCAGCATTTT

J: TRBJ1-5
V: TRBV28
size: NA
D: NA
CDR3: CASSWGILGQPQHF
DNA: TGTGCCAGCAGTTGGGGGATACTAGGTCAGCCCCAGCATTTT

J: TRBJ2-7
V: TRBV13
size: NA
D: TRBD2
CDR3: CASSQSTGTRPYEQYF
DNA: TGTGCCAGCAGCCAAAGCACCGGGACTAGGCCTTATGAGCAGTACTTC

J: TRBJ2-4
V: TRBV6-1
size: NA
D: NA
CDR3: CASSSTDRKNIQYF
DNA: TGTGCCAGCAGTTCGACAGACAGGAAAAACATTCAGTACTTC

J: TRBJ2-7
V: TRBV2
size: NA
D: NA
CDR3: CASGKDWMLYEQYF
DNA: TGTGCCAGCGGAAAGGACTGGATGCTCTACGAGCAGTACTTC

J: TRBJ1-5
V: TRBV28
size: few
D: NA
CDR3: CASSFRGRNQPQHF
DNA: TGTGCCAGCAGTTTTCGGGGGCGCAATCAGCCCCAGCATTTT

J: TRBJ1-5
V: TRBV30
size: few
D: NA
CDR3: CAWSVTGIQPQHF
DNA: TGTGCCTGGAGTGTTACAGGGATTCAGCCCCAGCATTTT

J: TRBJ2-3
V: TRBV14
size: NA
D: NA
CDR3: CASSQAGSWTDTQYF
DNA: TGTGCCAGCAGCCAAGCCGGGAGTTGGACAGATACGCAGTATTTT

J: TRBJ2-1
V: TRBV27
size: few
D: NA
CDR3: CASSSYRINSYNEQFF
DNA: TGTGCCAGCAGTTCCTACAGGATTAACTCCTACAATGAGCAGTTCTTC

J: TRBJ2-1
V: TRBV28
size: NA
D: TRBD2
CDR3: CASSSPLGGTKPNEQFF
DNA: TGTGCCAGCAGTTCGCCCTTGGGGGGGACTAAGCCGAATGAGCAGTTCTTC

J: TRBJ2-1
V: TRBV27
size: NA
D: TRBD2
CDR3: CASSFTSGSNEQFF
DNA: TGTGCCAGCAGTTTTACTAGCGGGAGCAATGAGCAGTTCTTC

J: TRBJ2-7
V: TRBV5-1
size: few
D: TRBD1
CDR3: CASSRTGVIYEQYF
DNA: TGCGCCAGCAGTAGGACAGGGGTGATCTACGAGCAGTACTTC

J: TRBJ2-7
V: TRBV6-6
size: NA
D: TRBD2
CDR3: CASREGLAGVDEQYF
DNA: TGTGCCAGCAGGGAGGGACTAGCGGGAGTGGACGAGCAGTACTTC

J: TRBJ1-3
V: TRBV18
size: NA
D: NA
CDR3: CASSPTGSQGGNTIYF
DNA: TGTGCCAGCTCACCGACGGGGTCACAGGGTGGAAACACCATATATTTT

J: TRBJ2-3
V: TRBV10-1
size: NA
D: NA
CDR3: CASSLTSGDSDTQYF
DNA: TGCGCCAGCAGCCTTACGTCGGGGGACTCAGATACGCAGTATTTT

J: TRBJ1-1
V: TRBV28
size: once
D: NA
CDR3: CASSSHQVERAFF
DNA: TGTGCCAGCAGTTCTCACCAGGTGGAGAGGGCTTTCTTT

J: TRBJ2-2
V: TRBV12-5
size: NA
D: NA
CDR3: CASGLISSFTGELFF
DNA: TGTGCTAGTGGTTTGATTAGCTCGTTCACCGGGGAGCTGTTTTTT

J: TRBJ2-5
V: TRBV6-1
size: NA
D: NA
CDR3: CASAGQETQYF
DNA: TGTGCCAGCGCCGGGCAAGAGACCCAGTACTTC

J: TRBJ2-3
V: TRBV30
size: NA
D: NA
CDR3: CAWSVDSDTQYF
DNA: TGTGCCTGGAGTGTGGATTCAGATACGCAGTATTTT

J: TRBJ1-1
V: TRBV29-1
size: NA
D: NA
CDR3: CSVDGGNTEAFF
DNA: TGCAGCGTTGATGGAGGGAACACTGAAGCTTTCTTT

J: TRBJ1-4
V: TRBV7-9
size: NA
D: NA
CDR3: CASSFSNNEKLFF
DNA: TGTGCCAGCAGCTTTTCAAATAATGAAAAACTGTTTTTT